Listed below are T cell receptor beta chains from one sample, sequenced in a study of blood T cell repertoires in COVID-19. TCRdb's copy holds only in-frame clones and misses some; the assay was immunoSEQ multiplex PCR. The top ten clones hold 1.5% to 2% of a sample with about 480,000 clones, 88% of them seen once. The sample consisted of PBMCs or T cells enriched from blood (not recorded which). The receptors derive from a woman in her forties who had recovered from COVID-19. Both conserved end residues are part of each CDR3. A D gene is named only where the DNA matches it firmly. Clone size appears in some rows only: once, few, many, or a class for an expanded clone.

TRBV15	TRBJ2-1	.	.	CATSRDLRESVQFF	TGTGCCACCAGCAGAGATCTCCGGGAAAGCGTGCAGTTCTTC
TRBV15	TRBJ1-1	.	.	CATSTIRGGGTEAFF	TGTGCCACCAGCACTATTAGGGGCGGTGGCACTGAAGCTTTCTTT
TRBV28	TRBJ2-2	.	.	CASSLLGRGNTGELFF	TGTGCCAGCAGTTTGCTCGGCAGGGGAAACACCGGGGAGCTGTTTTTT
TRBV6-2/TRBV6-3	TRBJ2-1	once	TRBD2	CASSIGLAGFDEQFF	TGTGCCAGCAGTATCGGACTAGCGGGATTCGATGAGCAGTTCTTC
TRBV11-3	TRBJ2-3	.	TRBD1	CASSLDRVVDTQYF	TGTGCCAGCAGCTTGGACAGGGTAGTAGATACGCAGTATTTT
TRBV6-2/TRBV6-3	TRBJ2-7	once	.	CASSSRLSEQYF	TGTGCCAGCAGTTCTAGACTATCCGAGCAGTACTTC
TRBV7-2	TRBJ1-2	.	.	CASTEMGGDLGYTF	TGTGCCAGCACCGAGATGGGGGGAGACCTAGGCTACACCTTC
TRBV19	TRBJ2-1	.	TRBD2	CASSIEGSGSSYNEQFF	TGTGCCAGTAGTATAGAGGGTAGCGGGAGCTCCTACAATGAGCAGTTCTTC
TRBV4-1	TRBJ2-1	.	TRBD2	CASSQVAGSSYNEQFF	TGCGCCAGCAGCCAAGTAGCGGGAAGCTCCTACAATGAGCAGTTCTTC
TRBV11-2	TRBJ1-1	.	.	CASSPRQVTYTEAFF	TGTGCCAGCAGCCCCCGACAGGTCACCTACACTGAAGCTTTCTTT
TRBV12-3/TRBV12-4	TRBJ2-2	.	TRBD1	CASRTGYGELFF	TGTGCCAGCAGGACAGGGTACGGGGAGCTGTTTTTT
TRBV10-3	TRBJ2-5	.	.	CAIRGTLKETQYF	TGTGCCATCAGAGGGACTTTAAAAGAGACCCAGTACTTC
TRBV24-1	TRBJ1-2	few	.	CATSDRSYGYTF	TGTGCCACCAGCGACAGGTCCTATGGCTACACCTTC
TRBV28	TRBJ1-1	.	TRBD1	CASTMGDRGAEAFF	TGTGCCAGCACCATGGGGGACAGGGGCGCTGAAGCTTTCTTT
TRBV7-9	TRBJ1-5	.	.	CASGTWASNQPQHF	TGTGCCAGCGGGACATGGGCGAGCAATCAGCCCCAGCATTTT
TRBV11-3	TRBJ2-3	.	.	CASSSRYTDTQYF	TGTGCCAGCAGCTCCAGATACACAGATACGCAGTATTTT
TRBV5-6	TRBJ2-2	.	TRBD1	CASSLGRGSDTGELFF	TGTGCCAGCAGCTTGGGCAGGGGGTCGGACACCGGGGAGCTGTTTTTT
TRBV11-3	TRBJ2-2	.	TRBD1	CASSLGFNRGRGTGELFF	TGTGCCAGCAGCTTAGGATTCAACAGGGGTCGTGGCACCGGGGAGCTGTTTTTT
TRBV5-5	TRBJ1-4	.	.	CASSPVGTPTNEKLFF	TGTGCCAGCAGCCCGGTAGGGACACCAACTAATGAAAAACTGTTTTTT
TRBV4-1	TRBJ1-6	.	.	CASSQVGGPQKSSPLHF	TGCGCCAGCAGCCAAGTCGGAGGCCCCCAGAAGAGCTCACCCCTCCACTTT
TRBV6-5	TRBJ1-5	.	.	CASSWGGKSNQPQHF	TGTGCCAGCAGTTGGGGGGGCAAGAGCAATCAGCCCCAGCATTTT
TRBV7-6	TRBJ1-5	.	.	CASTRGGDSNQPQHF	TGTGCCAGCACCCGGGGGGGGGATAGCAATCAGCCCCAGCATTTT
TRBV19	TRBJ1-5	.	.	CASSIDQQAVNSNQPQHF	TGTGCCAGTAGTATAGACCAGCAGGCAGTAAATAGCAATCAGCCCCAGCATTTT
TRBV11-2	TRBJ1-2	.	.	CASSPDRGRGYGYTF	TGTGCCAGCAGCCCCGACAGAGGGAGGGGCTATGGCTACACCTTC
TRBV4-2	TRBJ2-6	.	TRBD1	CASSSQGALGANVLTF	TGTGCCAGCAGCTCGCAGGGGGCGCTCGGGGCCAACGTCCTGACTTTC
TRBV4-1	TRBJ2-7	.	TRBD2	CASSPKIDSLAGGLPGEQYF	TGCGCCAGCAGCCCTAAAATTGATAGCCTAGCGGGAGGGCTACCCGGCGAGCAGTACTTC
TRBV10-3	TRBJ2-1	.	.	CAISADYNEQFF	TGTGCCATCAGTGCAGATTACAATGAGCAGTTCTTC
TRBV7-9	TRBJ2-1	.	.	CASSSRVNKQFF	TGTGCCAGCAGCTCCAGGGTTAATAAGCAGTTCTTC
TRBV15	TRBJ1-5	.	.	CATSRDRWQGRNQPQHF	TGTGCCACCAGCAGAGATCGGTGGCAGGGCAGGAATCAGCCCCAGCATTTT
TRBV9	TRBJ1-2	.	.	CASSATVFRYGYTF	TGTGCCAGCAGCGCGACAGTGTTTAGGTATGGCTACACCTTC
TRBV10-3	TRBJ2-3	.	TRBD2	CAISAGVRGTDTQYF	TGTGCCATCTCCGCGGGAGTCCGGGGCACAGATACGCAGTATTTT
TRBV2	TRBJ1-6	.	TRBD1	CASMGTELPNSPLHF	TGTGCCAGCATGGGGACAGAACTACCTAATTCACCCCTCCACTTT
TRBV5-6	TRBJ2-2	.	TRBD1	CASSLGDRGHTGELFF	TGTGCCAGCAGCTTGGGGGACAGGGGGCACACCGGGGAGCTGTTTTTT
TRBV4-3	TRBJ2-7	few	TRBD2	CASSPTTSGIYEQYF	TGCGCCAGCAGCCCCACGACTAGCGGGATCTACGAGCAGTACTTC
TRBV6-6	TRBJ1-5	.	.	CASREVSNQPQHF	TGTGCCAGCAGGGAGGTCAGCAATCAGCCCCAGCATTTT
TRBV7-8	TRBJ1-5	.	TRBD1	CASSGQGAGNQPQHF	TGTGCCAGCAGCGGACAGGGGGCTGGCAATCAGCCCCAGCATTTT
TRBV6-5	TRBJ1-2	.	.	CASRRIRGMGGYTF	TGTGCCAGCAGACGAATAAGGGGAATGGGGGGCTACACCTTC
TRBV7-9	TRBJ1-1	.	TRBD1	CASSTNPGTVEAFF	TGTGCCAGCAGCACCAATCCCGGGACAGTCGAAGCTTTCTTT
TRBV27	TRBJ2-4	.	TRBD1	CASSSTGVQNIQYF	TGTGCCAGCAGTTCCACAGGGGTCCAAAACATTCAGTACTTC
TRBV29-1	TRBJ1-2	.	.	CSVREQGYGYTF	TGCAGCGTGAGGGAACAGGGCTATGGCTACACCTTC
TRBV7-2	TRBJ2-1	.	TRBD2	CASTKSGTSGTSYNEQFF	TGTGCCAGCACTAAAAGTGGGACTAGCGGGACATCCTACAATGAGCAGTTCTTC
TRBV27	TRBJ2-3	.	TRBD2	CASSLGSSGRRVGTDTQYF	TGTGCCAGCAGTTTAGGGTCCAGCGGGAGACGGGTGGGAACAGATACGCAGTATTTT
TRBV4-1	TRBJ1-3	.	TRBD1	CASSTRQGGDTIYF	TGCGCCAGCAGCACCCGACAGGGGGGGGACACCATATATTTT
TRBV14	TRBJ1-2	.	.	CASSQDRGQHGYTF	TGTGCCAGCAGCCAAGATAGGGGCCAGCATGGCTACACCTTC
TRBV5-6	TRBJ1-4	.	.	CASSLAEGVGEKLFF	TGTGCCAGCAGCTTGGCCGAGGGGGTCGGAGAAAAACTGTTTTTT
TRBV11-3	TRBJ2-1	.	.	CASSRRGRSEQFF	TGTGCCAGCAGCCGGAGAGGCCGATCTGAGCAGTTCTTC
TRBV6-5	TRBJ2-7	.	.	CAIMRSLSYEQYF	TGTGCCATTATGAGGTCCCTCTCCTACGAGCAGTACTTC
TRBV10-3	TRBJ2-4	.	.	CAISDVMRARRNIQYF	TGTGCCATCAGTGATGTGATGAGGGCGCGGAGAAACATTCAGTACTTC
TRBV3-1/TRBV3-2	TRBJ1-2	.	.	CASSQDAGPNYGYTF	TGTGCCAGCAGCCAAGACGCAGGGCCCAACTATGGCTACACCTTC
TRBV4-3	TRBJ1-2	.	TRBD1	CASSQTTGTNYGYTF	TGCGCCAGCAGCCAGACGACAGGGACTAACTATGGCTACACCTTC
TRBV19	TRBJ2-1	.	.	CASSSAGGSWLPRPYNEQFF	TGTGCCAGTAGTTCGGCTGGGGGGTCGTGGTTGCCGAGGCCCTACAATGAGCAGTTCTTC
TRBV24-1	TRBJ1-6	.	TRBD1	CATSRDRASPLHF	TGTGCCACCAGCCGGGACAGGGCTTCACCCCTCCACTTT